This TCR beta chain was captured by sequencing in a study of T cells in Graves' hyperthyroidism and ophthalmopathy. Study background: Peripheral blood was taken when the disease was first diagnosed, before any treatment began. Study conclusions and caveats: Clonotypes that were expanded in thyroid above 0.001 mostly appeared in blood too.

V gave up 9 bases and J gave up 6 bases; unmatched junction bases: 7. CDR3 length: 12 residues. Germline CDR1 is SNHLY and CDR2 is FYNNEI. Patients having uncontrolled infection, another autoimmune disease, pregnancy or lactation were not included. Amplified regions were TCR beta CDR3 sequences from RNA transcripts. Initially, a first-round RT-PCR of the TCR CDR3 employed the HTBI primer set. One entry per CDR3 protein results from TCRdb running MiXCR on the multiplex PCR reads. In the table there are approximately 260,000 distinct CDR3 sequences, 13% to 15% of which are singletons. The table lists this clonotype with many counts. The antigen is not known.

The sequence was collected from a woman aged 45 to 65 with Graves' hyperthyroidism that later progressed to Graves' ophthalmopathy. The chain recombines TRBV2 with TRBJ2-5, with 7 nucleotides matching TRBD1. The sample comprised blood. The CDR3 coding sequence is TGTGCCAGTGGTCAGGGGGACAAGACCCAGTACTTC. This codes for CASGQGDKTQYF.